This T cell receptor (beta chain) originates from a study of vaccination and CD4 T cells after COVID-19. Study-wide context: Six men and four women formed the convalescents, two being Hispanic. Median time from COVID diagnosis to post-COVID sampling was about 14 weeks (35 to 161).

CD4+ T cells that had been cultured provided DNA sequenced with the Oncomine TCR Beta short-read assay. Each CDR3 protein is one row after TCRdb ran MiXCR on the PCR reads. The table lists some 14,000 distinct CDR3 sequences, approximately 71% of them singletons, with about 18% in the top ten. This clonotype was recorded a few times. Its antigen is as yet unknown. Treatment noted: roughly ten-day PBMC culture with coronavirus spike peptide pools or control peptides (ViraFEST assay). This CDR3 region has 14 residues. Trimming left V 4 bases short and J 4 bases short, with 13 bases between. Germline-derived CDR1 and CDR2 are MNHEY and SMNVEV (reference sequence).

Sequencing was done on a sample of CD4+ T cells from blood, cultured in vitro. This TCR derives from a human donor who had recovered from COVID-19. V and J are TRBV27 and TRBJ1-2; TRBD1 is a possible D gene (6 bases). The CDR3 DNA follows: TGTGCCAGCAGTTCAGGGGCCAGGGGCTATGGCTACACCTTC. It codes for CASSSGARGYGYTF.